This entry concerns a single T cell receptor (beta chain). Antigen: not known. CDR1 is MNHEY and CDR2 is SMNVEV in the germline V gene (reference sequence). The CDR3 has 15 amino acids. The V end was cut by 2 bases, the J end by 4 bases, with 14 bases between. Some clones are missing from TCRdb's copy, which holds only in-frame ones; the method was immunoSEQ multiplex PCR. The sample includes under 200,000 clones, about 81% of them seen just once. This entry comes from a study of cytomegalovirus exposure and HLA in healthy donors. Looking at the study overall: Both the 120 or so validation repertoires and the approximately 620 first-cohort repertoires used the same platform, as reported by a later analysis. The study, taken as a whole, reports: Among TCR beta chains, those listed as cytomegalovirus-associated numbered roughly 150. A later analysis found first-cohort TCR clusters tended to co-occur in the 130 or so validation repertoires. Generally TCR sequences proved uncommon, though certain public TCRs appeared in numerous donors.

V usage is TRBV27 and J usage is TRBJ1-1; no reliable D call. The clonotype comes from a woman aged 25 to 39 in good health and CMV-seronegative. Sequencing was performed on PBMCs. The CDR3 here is CASSLATPAGTEAFF. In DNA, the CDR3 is TGTGCCAGCAGTTTAGCCACACCGGCGGGCACTGAAGCTTTCTTT.